The next 8 T cell receptor beta chains were all read from a single sample in a study of regulatory T cells in long-lasting Graves disease. Documented time point: newly diagnosed GD, antithyroid drugs for less than 3 months. Isolated PBMC RNA provided the starting material for the TCR library. Both iRepertoire HTBI primers and Arm-PCR of CDR3 regions were used to build the TCR beta libraries. TCRdb reprocessed the multiplex PCR reads with MiXCR, giving one entry per CDR3 protein. The repertoire consists of 350,000 to 450,000 distinct CDR3 sequences, with 15% occurring once and the leading ten covering around 15%. These data were also reused for a study on T cells in Graves' hyperthyroidism and ophthalmopathy.

This specimen consisted of peripheral blood mononuclear cells (PBMCs), obtained at new diagnosis, from a patient treated with antithyroid drugs. All receptors derive from a young woman with Graves disease.

This clonotype was observed many times. The chain uses TRBV7-9 and TRBJ1-4; 7 bases agree with TRBD1. J gave up 7 bases and V 4 bases, and 9 bases lay outside the gene matches. The CDR3 loop spans 15 amino acids. Germline CDR1 reads SEHNR; CDR2 reads FQNEAQ (reference sequence). CDR3 nucleotides: TGTGCCAGCAGCTCAGGACAGGCGCGGCGTGAAAAACTGTTTTTT. Its protein product is CASSSGQARREKLFF.

This chain joins TRBV30 and TRBJ2-7; D is unclear. Germline assignment: CDR1 GTSNPN and CDR2 SVGIG (reference sequence). The V end lost 4 bases, the J end lost 3 bases, and 7 bases lay between the germline ends. The CDR3 runs 11 residues. CDR3 in DNA: TGTGCCTGGAACTCAAACTACGAGCAGTACTTC. It translates to CAWNSNYEQYF.

This clonotype has ten or more counts. The rearrangement uses TRBV20-1 and TRBJ2-7; TRBD2 matches at 11 bases. Germline CDR1 DFQATT, CDR2 SNEGSKA (reference sequence). V was clipped by 5 bases and J by 5 bases; unmatched bases: 23. The CDR3 has 19 amino acids. The CDR3 is CSAHSPGSSGRALVHEQYF. CDR3 sequence (DNA): TGCAGTGCTCACTCCCCGGGGAGTAGCGGGAGGGCGTTGGTCCACGAGCAGTACTTC.

This clonotype was seen a few times. V usage is TRBV24-1 and J usage is TRBJ2-1; D unclear. Germline assignment: CDR1 KGHDR and CDR2 SFDVKD. This CDR3 spans 14 amino acids. V was cut by 5 bases and J by 0 bases, with 7 bases left in between. CDR3 coding DNA: TGTGCCACCAGTGGTAGGAGCTCCTACAATGAGCAGTTCTTC. Amino acid sequence: CATSGRSSYNEQFF.

This clonotype was seen ten or more times. The chain joins TRBV11-2 to TRBJ2-1; 7 positions agree with TRBD1. The germline V gene encodes CDR1 SGHAT and CDR2 FQNNGV. Trimming at V came to 1 base and at J to 4 bases, leaving 4 bases not matched to a gene. This CDR3 comprises 15 residues. The CDR3 nucleotides read TGTGCCAGCAGCTTAGGACAGGGCCCATACAATGAGCAGTTCTTC. It specifies CASSLGQGPYNEQFF.

The sample holds many counts of this clonotype. The rearrangement joins TRBV2 to TRBJ1-5, with 7 positions matching TRBD1. The CDR3 extends over 12 amino acids. Trimming took 4 bases from V and 7 from J; bases not matched to a gene: 1. Germline V gene lookup returns CDR1 SNHLY and CDR2 FYNNEI. The DNA of the CDR3 is TGTGCCAGCAGTGGGGACAGCCAGCCCCAGCATTTT. Translation: CASSGDSQPQHF.

This chain uses TRBV5-1 with TRBJ2-7; D not certain. V dropped 0 bases and J dropped 6 bases, with 10 bases sitting between them. Germline CDR1 SGHRS, CDR2 YFSETQ. The CDR3 runs 13 residues. CDR3 residues: CASSLVWDGEQYF. In nucleotides, the CDR3 is TGCGCCAGCAGCTTGGTCTGGGATGGCGAGCAGTACTTC.

This clonotype was detected only a few times. This may arise from a read error, as a much more abundant clone is one base away. The rearrangement joins TRBV7-6 to TRBJ2-1; D is unclear. Germline V gene lookup returns CDR1 SGHVS and CDR2 FNYEAQ. V lost 5 bases and J lost 10, with 21 bases in between. This CDR3 has 15 amino acids. CDR3 sequence: CASSPQPTKPYEQFF. The CDR3 DNA reads TGTGCCAGCAGCCCCCAGCCGACCAAGCCCTACGAGCAGTTCTTC.